Presented here are 19 T cell receptor beta chains from one specimen sequenced in a study of T cells after somatic rescue of genetic block. This table comes from immunoSEQ multiplex PCR, and its TCRdb copy is limited to in-frame clones, with some not included. The top ten hold about 1.5% of the sample, which has 85,000 to 100,000 clones, around 89% seen once. Sequencing input: peripheral blood mononuclear cells (PBMCs). The receptors derive from a woman under 30.

This clone was recorded once. The chain has TRBV7-2 and TRBJ2-3; the D is unclear. The V end was cut by 1 base, the J end by 1 base, with 6 bases between. The CDR3 runs to 14 residues. CDR1 and CDR2 (germline): SGHTA, FQGNSA. CDR3 sequence (DNA): TGTGCCAGCAGCTTAGTTTACGGCACAGATACGCAGTATTTT. Translated: CASSLVYGTDTQYF.

V gene TRBV19 combines with J gene TRBJ1-2; possibly TRBD1 for D (5 bases). The CDR3 loop spans 14 amino acids. V shed 7 bases and J shed 3 bases, with 15 bases lying between them. Per germline, CDR1 LNHDA and CDR2 SQIVND (reference sequence). This CDR3 is CASMSRAHDYGYTF. CDR3 bases: TGTGCCAGTATGTCCAGGGCCCATGACTATGGCTACACCTTC.

This clone occurred a few times. J is TRBJ1-1 and V is TRBV29-1, with TRBD1 matching 7 bases. The ends lost 7 bases at V and 1 base at J; junction bases unmatched: 6. Germline loops: CDR1 SQVTM, CDR2 ANQGSEA. CDR3 length: 13 amino acids. The CDR3 protein is CSAAQGTNTEAFF. Written as DNA, the CDR3 is TGCAGCGCTGCACAGGGGACGAACACTGAAGCTTTCTTT.

V gene TRBV2 combines with J gene TRBJ2-3, with D perhaps matching TRBD2 (7 bases). V shed 7 bases and J shed 4 bases, with 12 bases lying between them. The CDR3 length is 13 residues. Germline V gives CDR1 SNHLY, CDR2 FYNNEI. As DNA, the CDR3 is TGTGCCAGCATTCGGGGGGCCTCAGATACGCAGTATTTT. It encodes CASIRGASDTQYF.

This rearrangement joins TRBV6-5 to TRBJ1-1; unclear D gene. The ends were cut back, 5 bases at V and 1 base at J, with 14 bases in the middle. Germline CDR1 and CDR2: MNHEY and SVGAGI. This CDR3 has 15 amino acids. CDR3 protein: CASSGWKGANTEAFF. The CDR3 DNA follows: TGTGCCAGCAGTGGATGGAAGGGCGCGAACACTGAAGCTTTCTTT.

The chain recombines TRBV28 with TRBJ2-1; no firm D call. There are 16 residues in the CDR3. Germline CDR1 is MDHEN and CDR2 is SYDVKM. V was pared by 3 bases and J by 0 bases, with 12 bases between. CDR3 residues: CASSLAGGSSYNEQFF. The CDR3, as DNA: TGTGCCAGCAGTTTGGCCGGCGGTAGCTCCTACAATGAGCAGTTCTTC. Based on the CDR3 plus reference TRBV28 and TRBJ2-1, the full variable domain is DVKVTQSSRYLVKRTGEKVFLECVQDMDHENMFWYRQDPGLGLRLIYFSYDVKMKEKGDIPEGYSVSREKKERFSLILESASTNQTSMYLCASSLAGGSSYNEQFFGPGTRLTVL.

The chain recombines TRBV18 with TRBJ2-2; possibly TRBD1 or TRBD2 for D (6 bases each). The germline V and J ends were trimmed by 3 bases and 5 bases, with 13 bases remaining between them. The CDR3 length is 15 residues. The germline V gene encodes CDR1 KGHSH and CDR2 LQKENI. CDR3 region: CASSPRDKGTGELFF. DNA for the CDR3: TGTGCCAGCTCACCGCGGGACAAGGGGACCGGGGAGCTGTTTTTT.

V is TRBV5-1 and J is TRBJ1-2; D is possibly TRBD1 (6 bases). This CDR3 region has 18 residues. Germline loops: CDR1 SGHRS, CDR2 YFSETQ. V shed 0 bases and J shed 2 bases, with 20 bases lying between them. The CDR3 sequence: CASSLAGTQTPTNYGYTF. DNA for the CDR3: TGCGCCAGCAGCTTGGCCGGGACACAAACCCCCACCAACTATGGCTACACCTTC.

Here the CDR3 DNA reads TGTGCCAGCAGCCCGGAAACGGGTATCGAGCAGTACTTC. Translating it yields CASSPETGIEQYF. The J gene is TRBJ2-7, the V gene TRBV7-9; D is unclear. The V end was cut by 5 bases, the J end by 6 bases, with 14 bases between. Germline V gene lookup returns CDR1 SEHNR and CDR2 FQNEAQ (reference sequence). This CDR3 is 13 amino acids long.

V and J are TRBV7-9 and TRBJ2-1, with D possibly being TRBD1 (6 bases). V dropped 4 bases and J dropped 0 bases, with 19 bases sitting between them. Looked up from germline, CDR1 is SEHNR and CDR2 is FQNEAQ (reference sequence). The CDR3 runs to 18 residues. CDR3 DNA sequence: TGTGCCAGCAGCTCCCTGCGGACAGAAACCCACTCCTACAATGAGCAGTTCTTC. Its translation is CASSSLRTETHSYNEQFF.

The chain links TRBV5-1 to TRBJ1-1; D call uncertain. The V end lost 0 bases, the J end lost 1 base, and 10 bases lay between the germline ends. CDR3 length: 15 amino acids. CDR1 and CDR2 (germline): SGHRS, YFSETQ. This CDR3 reads CASSLAGKGNTEAFF. As DNA, the CDR3 is TGCGCCAGCAGCTTGGCCGGGAAAGGGAACACTGAAGCTTTCTTT. Full variable domain (outside the CDR3, taken from reference TRBV5-1 and TRBJ1-1): KAGVTQTPRYLIKTRGQQVTLSCSPISGHRSVSWYQQTPGQGLQFLFEYFSETQRNKGNFPGRFSGRQFSNSRSEMNVSTLELGDSALYLCASSLAGKGNTEAFFGQGTRLTVV.

This clone was recorded a few times. V is TRBV6-1 and J is TRBJ1-1; D ambiguous. CDR3 size: 12 residues. CDR1 is MNHNS, CDR2 SASEGT, per germline. V was cut by 6 bases and J by 6 bases, with 11 bases left in between. Here the CDR3 DNA reads TGTGCCAGCAGGAGCACCTTCGCTGAAGCTTTCTTT. It translates to CASRSTFAEAFF.

This chain connects TRBV28 to TRBJ2-3; D is unresolved. This CDR3 has 11 amino acids. CDR1 and CDR2 (germline): MDHEN, SYDVKM. The V and J ends lost 6 bases and 6 bases respectively, with 7 bases between them. CDR3 bases: TGTGCCAGCAGGAAGTTGGATACGCAGTATTTT. It is translated as CASRKLDTQYF.

V usage is TRBV6-5 and J usage is TRBJ1-5; 7 positions agree with TRBD1. Losses at the gene ends were 6 bases for V and 0 bases for J; bases not matched to a gene: 5. CDR3 size: 15 residues. Germline V gene lookup returns CDR1 MNHEY and CDR2 SVGAGI. The CDR3 nucleotides read TGTGCCAGCAGAAGGGGACAGTATAGCAATCAGCCCCAGCATTTT. Amino acid sequence: CASRRGQYSNQPQHF.

DNA for the CDR3: TGTGCCAGCAGGGAACAGGGGACGGGGACAGATACGCAGTATTTT. This encodes CASREQGTGTDTQYF. This chain links TRBV6-1 with TRBJ2-3, with TRBD1 matching 7 bases. There are 15 residues in the CDR3. The germline V gene has CDR1 MNHNS and CDR2 SASEGT. The V segment lost 6 bases and the J segment 3 bases; nucleotides outside the gene matches: 9.

The chain recombines TRBV9 with TRBJ2-6; D unclear. CDR1 SGDLS and CDR2 YYNGEE come from the germline V gene. The length of the CDR3 is 18 residues. V lost 2 bases and J 1 base, leaving 16 bases between the germline ends. The DNA for the CDR3 is TGTGCCAGCAGCGTTCTCCTCCCGGGTCCGTCTGGGGCCAACGTCCTGACTTTC. Translation gives CASSVLLPGPSGANVLTF.

The chain has TRBV15 and TRBJ1-1; D remains ambiguous. The ends were cut back, 4 bases at V and 10 bases at J, with 19 bases in the middle. Germline lookup yields CDR1 LNHNV and CDR2 YYDKDF (reference sequence). The CDR3 length is 14 residues. In DNA, the CDR3 is TGTGCCACCAGCACCGCCCGGGAGGTATGGGTAGCTTTCTTT. This gives the protein CATSTAREVWVAFF.

The CDR3, as DNA: TGTGCCAGCAGCTTAGGACGGCCGAATCAGCCCCAGCATTTT. It translates to CASSLGRPNQPQHF. The rearrangement uses TRBV7-9 and TRBJ1-5; no definite D call. The V end was cut by 1 base, the J end by 4 bases, with 8 bases between. Germline CDR1 reads SEHNR; CDR2 reads FQNEAQ (reference sequence). The CDR3 is 14 residues long. Complete variable domain (other parts from reference TRBV7-9 and TRBJ1-5): DTGVSQNPRHKITKRGQNVTFRCDPISEHNRLYWYRQTLGQGPEFLTYFQNEAQLEKSRLLSDRFSAERPKGSFSTLEIQRTEQGDSAMYLCASSLGRPNQPQHFGDGTRLSIL.

There are many counts of this clone. The chain links TRBV19 to TRBJ2-7, with 7 bases lining up with TRBD1. The CDR3 has 13 residues. The germline V gene has CDR1 LNHDA and CDR2 SQIVND (reference sequence). V was clipped by 4 bases and J by 2 bases; unmatched bases: 2. The CDR3 coding sequence is TGTGCCAGTAGTAAAGGGGGCCCCTACGAGCAGTACTTC. This translates into CASSKGGPYEQYF.